This T cell receptor beta chain was sequenced during a study of response to subunit inactivated influenza vaccine. General study findings and limits: The authors offered the suggestion that each seasonal influenza vaccination recruits few new T cells.

Using its own MiXCR run on the RT-PCR reads, TCRdb lists one record per CDR3 protein. The sample has roughly 460,000 distinct CDR3 sequences, approximately 9.9% seen once; the top ten hold about 12%. V lost 0 bases to trimming and J lost 5 bases, with 8 bases between them. The CDR3 consists of 13 residues. Germline loops: CDR1 SGHKS, CDR2 YYEKEE (reference sequence). This clonotype was picked up many times. Its antigen is not identified. The sample consisted of PBMCs from blood, taken around seven weeks after vaccination. This sequence originates from a man between 45 and 60 years old who received an inactivated influenza vaccine. The chain recombines TRBV5-5 with TRBJ2-5; D gene unclear. CDR3 coding DNA: TGTGCCAGCAGCTTGGACCGGCGGGAGACCCAGTACTTC. Translation: CASSLDRRETQYF.